The following is a T cell receptor (beta chain) sequence with its context. Its antigen is unknown. Method: immunoSEQ multiplex PCR; TCRdb's copy keeps in-frame clones and lacks some. The sample has under 100,000 clones, roughly 91% seen once. The data were taken from a study of graft-versus-host responses after intestinal transplantation. Study details: Transplant types were multivisceral, liver-intestinal, or isolated intestinal. The whole recipient group had anti-thymocyte globulin induction followed by tacrolimus and steroids for around three years. Study-level results: The marrow of recipients harbored GvH clones, and ileum or blood showed some of them first. Early post-transplant HvG declines showed an association with peak circulating GvH clone levels.

V shed 1 base and J 2 bases; nucleotides not matched to a gene: 2. The CDR3 extends over 15 amino acids. Germline V gene sequence: CDR1 SGHNT, CDR2 YENEEA. This sample comprised unstimulated CD8+ T cells sorted from spleen or lymph node cells, obtained before transplant. This sequence was found in a human donor who was the organ donor for an intestinal transplant. V gene TRBV11-3 combines with J gene TRBJ2-7; 10 positions agree with TRBD2. The CDR3 nucleotides are TGTGCCAGCAGCTTAGCTCTAGCGGGGGCCTACGAGCAGTACTTC. Encoded protein: CASSLALAGAYEQYF.